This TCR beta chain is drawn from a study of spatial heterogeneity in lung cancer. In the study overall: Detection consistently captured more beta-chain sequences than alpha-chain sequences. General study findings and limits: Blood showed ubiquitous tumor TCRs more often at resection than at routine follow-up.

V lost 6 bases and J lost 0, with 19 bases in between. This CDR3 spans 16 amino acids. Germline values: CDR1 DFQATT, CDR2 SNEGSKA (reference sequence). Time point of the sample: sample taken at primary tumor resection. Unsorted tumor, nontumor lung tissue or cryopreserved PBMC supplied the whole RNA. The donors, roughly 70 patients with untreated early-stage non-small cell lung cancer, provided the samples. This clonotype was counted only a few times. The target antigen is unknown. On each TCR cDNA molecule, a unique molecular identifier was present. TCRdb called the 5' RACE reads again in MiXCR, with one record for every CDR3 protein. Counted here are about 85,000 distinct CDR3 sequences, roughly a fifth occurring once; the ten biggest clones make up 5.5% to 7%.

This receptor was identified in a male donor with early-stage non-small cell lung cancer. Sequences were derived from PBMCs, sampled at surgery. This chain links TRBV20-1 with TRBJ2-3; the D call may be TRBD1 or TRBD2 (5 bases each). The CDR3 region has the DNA TGCAGTGCGAGCTCCATTTCTAGGGACAGCACAGATACGCAGTATTTT. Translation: CSASSISRDSTDTQYF.